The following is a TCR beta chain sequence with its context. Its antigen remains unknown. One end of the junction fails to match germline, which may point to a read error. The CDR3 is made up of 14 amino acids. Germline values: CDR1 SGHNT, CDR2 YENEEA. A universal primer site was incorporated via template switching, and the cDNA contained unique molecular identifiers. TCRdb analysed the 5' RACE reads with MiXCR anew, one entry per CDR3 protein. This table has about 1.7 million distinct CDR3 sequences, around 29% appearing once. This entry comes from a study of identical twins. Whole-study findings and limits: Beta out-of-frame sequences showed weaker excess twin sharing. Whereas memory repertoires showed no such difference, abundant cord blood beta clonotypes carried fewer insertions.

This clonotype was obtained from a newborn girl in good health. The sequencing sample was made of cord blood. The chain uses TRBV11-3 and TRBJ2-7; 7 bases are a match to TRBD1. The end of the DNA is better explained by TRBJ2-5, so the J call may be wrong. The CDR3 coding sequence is TGTGCCAGCAGCCGCTGGGACAGACAAGGGACCCAGTACTTC. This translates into CASSRWDRQGTQYF.